The 29 T cell receptor beta chains presented below share a single source sample, sequenced in a study of blood T cell repertoires in COVID-19. Clones were read by immunoSEQ multiplex PCR, and TCRdb kept only the in-frame ones, dropping some. The sample gives around 200,000 clones, 85% to 90% of which show up once; around 20% is in the top ten. The sample taken for sequencing was peripheral blood. The receptors stem from a man in his 70s with active or convalescent COVID-19.

This chain joins TRBV20-1 and TRBJ2-1; TRBD2 matches 8 bases. J was trimmed by 2 bases and V by 3 bases; bases with no gene match: 12. The CDR3 totals 17 residues. Germline loops: CDR1 DFQATT, CDR2 SNEGSKA (reference sequence). This chain's CDR3 is CSASPPRRGVPYNEQFF. In DNA, the CDR3 is TGCAGTGCTAGTCCCCCTAGGCGGGGGGTCCCCTACAATGAGCAGTTCTTC.

The chain carries TRBV25-1 and TRBJ2-7, with 9 bases that match TRBD1. Germline-derived CDR1 and CDR2 are MGHDK and SYGVNS. The length of the CDR3 is 16 residues. Germline trimming cut 3 bases from V and 0 bases from J; bases unmatched to any gene: 6. CDR3 residues: CASSEVGTGFSYEQYF. DNA of the CDR3: TGTGCCAGCAGTGAGGTCGGGACAGGGTTCTCCTACGAGCAGTACTTC.

The rearrangement uses TRBV5-1 and TRBJ2-3, with 7 bases that match TRBD2. Trimming cost V 1 base and J 4 bases; bases outside gene matches: 6. The CDR3 has 15 amino acids. CDR1 SGHRS and CDR2 YFSETQ come from the germline V gene. Here the CDR3 reads CASSLMGGSADTQYF. The CDR3 region has the DNA TGCGCCAGCAGCTTGATGGGGGGGTCTGCAGATACGCAGTATTTT.

V and J are TRBV27 and TRBJ1-2; the D gene is possibly TRBD1 (5 bases). This CDR3 has 15 amino acids. The V and J ends lost 6 bases and 0 bases respectively, with 14 bases between them. Germline V lookup: CDR1 MNHEY, CDR2 SMNVEV (reference sequence). CDR3 protein: CASRKDRATNYGYTF. The CDR3 DNA is TGTGCCAGCAGAAAAGACAGAGCAACTAACTATGGCTACACCTTC.

This clone was counted ten times or more. CDR3 in amino acids: CASSRAGLNTEAFF. CDR3 coding DNA: TGTGCCAGCAGTCGCGCGGGCCTTAACACTGAAGCTTTCTTT. The chain links TRBV6-2 or TRBV6-3 to TRBJ1-1; D uncertain. Germline V gene sequence: CDR1 MNHEY, CDR2 SVGEGT. The V and J ends lost 5 bases and 2 bases respectively, with 12 bases between them. This CDR3 has 14 residues.

The chain joins TRBV5-1 to TRBJ2-7; 7 bases fit TRBD1. Trimming cost V 4 bases and J 2 bases; bases outside gene matches: 9. This CDR3 contains 15 residues. Germline CDR1 is SGHRS and CDR2 is YFSETQ. CDR3 region: CASSPTGTDPYEQYF. DNA of the CDR3: TGCGCCAGCAGCCCCACCGGGACAGACCCCTACGAGCAGTACTTC.

This clone was detected once. The chain carries TRBV30 and TRBJ1-6, with D unclear. The CDR3 has 15 amino acids. The ends were cut back, 2 bases at V and 7 bases at J, with 15 bases in the middle. Germline CDR1 reads GTSNPN; CDR2 reads SVGIG (reference sequence). The CDR3 DNA is TGTGCCTGGAGTAACCTGCCGTCGGGAAATTCACCCCTCCACTTT. Its protein is CAWSNLPSGNSPLHF. The full variable domain, its missing parts supplied by reference TRBV30 and TRBJ1-6, is SQTIHQWPATLVQPVGSPLSLECTVEGTSNPNLYWYRQAAGRGLQLLFYSVGIGQISSEVPQNLSASRPQDRQFILSSKKLLLSDSGFYLCAWSNLPSGNSPLHFGNGTRLTVT.

This clone is medium-sized in the sample. The chain employs TRBV6-5 and TRBJ1-2; 9 bases agree with TRBD1. The CDR3 sequence is 16 residues long. After removal of 4 bases from V and 3 bases from J, the junction contained 9 bases not matched to a gene. The germline V gene has CDR1 MNHEY and CDR2 SVGAGI. This CDR3 is CASSFQTGTGHYGYTF. CDR3 in DNA: TGTGCCAGCAGTTTCCAAACTGGGACAGGGCACTATGGCTACACCTTC.

This chain joins TRBV6-2 or TRBV6-3 and TRBJ2-1; unclear D gene. Germline CDR1 and CDR2: MNHEY and SVGEGT. Trimming left V 5 bases short and J 3 bases short, with 8 bases between. This CDR3 region has 13 residues. CDR3 sequence (DNA): TGTGCCAGCAGTCCCGACATCTACAATGAGCAGTTCTTC. This encodes CASSPDIYNEQFF.

The rearrangement links TRBV7-3 to TRBJ1-1, with 7 bases that match TRBD1. With V trimmed by 0 bases and J by 4 bases, 5 bases remained unmatched. The CDR3 runs to 15 residues. The germline V gene encodes CDR1 SGHTA and CDR2 FQGTGA. The CDR3 region is CASSLTVTGSTEAFF. The CDR3 DNA reads as TGTGCCAGCAGCTTAACGGTGACAGGGAGCACTGAAGCTTTCTTT.

The chain couples TRBV27 to TRBJ1-6, with D hard to call. In germline, CDR1 is MNHEY, CDR2 SMNVEV (reference sequence). The CDR3 runs 12 residues. V lost 6 bases, J lost 10 bases, and 10 bases lay in between. CDR3 protein: CASREVLSPLHF. The CDR3 nucleotides read TGTGCCAGCAGGGAGGTGTTGTCACCCCTCCACTTT.

The J gene is TRBJ1-1, the V gene TRBV7-2, with unresolved D. The CDR3 covers 15 residues. With 1 base removed from V and 4 bases from J, the gap between germline ends came to 13 bases. Germline V gene data show CDR1 as SGHTA and CDR2 as FQGNSA. CDR3 sequence: CASSLVLVGSTEAFF. The CDR3 DNA follows: TGTGCCAGCAGCTTAGTCTTGGTGGGCAGCACTGAAGCTTTCTTT.

The chain carries TRBV13 and TRBJ1-2; the match to TRBD1 covers 7 bases. V was pared by 5 bases and J by 7 bases, with 7 bases of the junction left unmatched. This CDR3 spans 13 amino acids. CDR1 and CDR2 (germline): PRHDT, FYEKMQ (reference sequence). The CDR3 loop reads CASSPDREAGYTF. In DNA, the CDR3 is TGTGCCAGCAGCCCTGACAGGGAGGCTGGCTACACCTTC.

This rearrangement joins TRBV5-4 to TRBJ2-7, with D uncertain. Germline CDR1 is SGHNT and CDR2 is YYREEE (reference sequence). The CDR3 is 13 residues long. V was cut by 4 bases and J by 8 bases, with 16 bases left in between. Here the CDR3 reads CASSPSPSWQQYF. For the CDR3, the DNA is TGTGCCAGCAGCCCCAGTCCGTCCTGGCAGCAGTACTTC.

The rearrangement joins TRBV7-9 to TRBJ1-6; D not certain. The V gene lost 5 bases and the J gene lost 4 bases, with 21 bases spanning the gap. The CDR3 is 18 residues long. Germline V gives CDR1 SEHNR, CDR2 FQNEAQ (reference sequence). Here the CDR3 reads CASSAARSGNLYNSPLHF. The CDR3 bases are TGTGCCAGCAGCGCAGCCCGGTCGGGGAACCTTTATAATTCACCCCTCCACTTT.

The chain couples TRBV27 to TRBJ1-5; D perhaps matches TRBD1 (5 bases). The CDR3 contains 13 residues. V was pared by 6 bases and J by 3 bases, with 9 bases between. CDR1 and CDR2 (germline): MNHEY, SMNVEV (reference sequence). This chain's CDR3 is CASSRQPNQPQHF. The DNA of the CDR3 is TGTGCCAGCAGCAGACAGCCCAATCAGCCCCAGCATTTT.

CDR3 region: CASSLFRQGMDGYTF. In DNA, the CDR3 is TGTGCCAGCAGTTTGTTTCGGCAGGGGATGGATGGCTACACCTTC. V usage is TRBV27 and J usage is TRBJ1-2, with D possibly matching TRBD1 (6 bases). Per germline, CDR1 MNHEY and CDR2 SMNVEV (reference sequence). CDR3 size: 15 residues. The V end was cut by 3 bases, the J end by 6 bases, with 17 bases between.

The chain has TRBV10-3 and TRBJ1-2; maybe TRBD1 (5 bases). This CDR3 spans 14 amino acids. Trimming took off 3 bases at V and 0 bases at J, with 8 bases between the two ends. Germline V gives CDR1 ENHRY, CDR2 SYGVKD. The CDR3 loop reads CAISEQAANYGYTF. The CDR3 DNA follows: TGTGCCATCAGTGAACAGGCGGCTAACTATGGCTACACCTTC.

The chain recombines TRBV11-2 with TRBJ2-2; perhaps TRBD1 as D (6 bases). The germline V and J ends were trimmed by 1 base and 6 bases, with 12 bases remaining between them. The CDR3 extends over 15 amino acids. Germline CDR1 SGHAT, CDR2 FQNNGV. DNA of the CDR3: TGTGCCAGCAGCTTAGGGAGACAGGTTTCCGGGGAGCTGTTTTTT. Its protein product is CASSLGRQVSGELFF.

The chain is built from TRBV20-1 and TRBJ2-1, with D possibly matching TRBD2 (6 bases). The CDR3 runs to 15 residues. Germline V gives CDR1 DFQATT, CDR2 SNEGSKA (reference sequence). V lost 3 bases, J lost 0 bases, and 12 bases lay in between. DNA of the CDR3: TGCAGTGCTAGTGGGGCGGGGAGCTCCTACAATGAGCAGTTCTTC. It encodes CSASGAGSSYNEQFF.

This sequence joins TRBV5-1 and TRBJ1-1, with D perhaps matching TRBD1 (6 bases). The CDR3 is made up of 13 amino acids. Per the germline V gene, CDR1 is SGHRS and CDR2 is YFSETQ. Trimming removed 4 bases at V and 5 bases at J, with 12 bases between. This CDR3 is CASSANRDTEAFF. The CDR3 DNA reads as TGCGCCAGCAGCGCTAACAGGGATACTGAAGCTTTCTTT.

The chain recombines TRBV2 with TRBJ2-7, with D perhaps TRBD1 (5 bases). Trimming took off 3 bases at V and 12 bases at J, with 21 bases between the two ends. CDR1 is SNHLY, CDR2 FYNNEI, per germline. CDR3 size: 14 residues. DNA of the CDR3: TGTGCCAGCAGTGAGTGGACACCTACTTTACTGGGGTACTTC. This gives the protein CASSEWTPTLLGYF.

The J gene is TRBJ2-2, the V gene TRBV9; 7 positions match TRBD1. Trimming removed 2 bases from V and 4 bases from J; junction bases left unmatched: 5. CDR3 length: 15 residues. The V gene's germline CDR1 is SGDLS and CDR2 YYNGEE. CDR3 sequence: CASSVDRPPTGELFF. The CDR3 DNA follows: TGTGCCAGCAGCGTGGACAGGCCCCCCACCGGGGAGCTGTTTTTT.

V and J are TRBV12-3 or TRBV12-4 and TRBJ1-2; 9 bases agree with TRBD1. CDR3 size: 12 residues. V dropped 10 bases and J dropped 7; count of bases not matched to a gene: 7. CDR3 residues: CATRLTGGGYTF. The DNA of the CDR3 is TGTGCCACCCGCCTGACAGGGGGTGGCTACACCTTC.

V is TRBV5-1 and J is TRBJ2-5, with D possibly TRBD2 on 5 matching bases. This CDR3 spans 13 amino acids. Trimming stripped 1 base from V and 2 bases from J, with 6 bases between. Germline lookup yields CDR1 SGHRS and CDR2 YFSETQ. Here the CDR3 DNA reads TGCGCCAGCAGCTTGCGCGGGCAAGAGACCCAGTACTTC. It specifies CASSLRGQETQYF.

The chain joins TRBV14 to TRBJ2-1, with D unresolved. The germline gives CDR1 SGHDN, CDR2 FVKESK. V was clipped by 0 bases and J by 7 bases, with 16 bases between them. This CDR3 is 16 amino acids long. The CDR3 DNA follows: TGTGCCAGCAGCCAAGAACCGAGTAACCCTCCAAATGAGCAGTTCTTC. Translated: CASSQEPSNPPNEQFF.

The rearrangement uses TRBV2 and TRBJ1-2; D is unresolved. Germline-derived CDR1 and CDR2 are SNHLY and FYNNEI. V was trimmed by 3 bases and J by 4 bases, leaving 9 bases between them. The CDR3 extends over 13 amino acids. Here the CDR3 DNA reads TGTGCCAGCAGTGACCCCCCCTTCTATGGCTACACCTTC. Protein sequence: CASSDPPFYGYTF.

V usage is TRBV5-4 and J usage is TRBJ2-1; TRBD1 agrees at 9 bases. V shed 4 bases, J shed 4 bases, and the junction held 6 bases outside the gene matches. Germline CDR1 SGHNT, CDR2 YYREEE (reference sequence). This CDR3 region has 15 residues. In DNA, the CDR3 is TGTGCCAGCAGCGCACAGGGGGCGGGGTACAATGAGCAGTTCTTC. Its protein is CASSAQGAGYNEQFF.

This chain joins TRBV5-1 and TRBJ2-6; D possibly corresponds to TRBD1 (5 bases). This CDR3 is 18 amino acids long. The V end was cut by 2 bases, the J end by 0 bases, with 15 bases between. Germline loops: CDR1 SGHRS, CDR2 YFSETQ. CDR3 sequence: CASSLGAVRGSGANVLTF. The CDR3 DNA is TGCGCCAGCAGCTTAGGGGCAGTTCGAGGCTCTGGGGCCAACGTCCTGACTTTC.